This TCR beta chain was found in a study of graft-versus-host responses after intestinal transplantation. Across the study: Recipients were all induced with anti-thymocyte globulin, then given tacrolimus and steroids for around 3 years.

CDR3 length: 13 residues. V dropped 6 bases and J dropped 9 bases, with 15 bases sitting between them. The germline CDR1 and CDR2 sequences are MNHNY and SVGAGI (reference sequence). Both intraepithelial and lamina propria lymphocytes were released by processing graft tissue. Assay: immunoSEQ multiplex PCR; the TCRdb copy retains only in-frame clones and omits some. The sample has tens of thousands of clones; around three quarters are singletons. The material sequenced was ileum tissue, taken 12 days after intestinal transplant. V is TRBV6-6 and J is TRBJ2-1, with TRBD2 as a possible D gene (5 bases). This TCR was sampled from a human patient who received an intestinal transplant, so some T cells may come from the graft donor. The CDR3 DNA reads TGTGCCAGCAGAGAGAGGTCGGGGTCTGAGCAGTTCTTC. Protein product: CASRERSGSEQFF.